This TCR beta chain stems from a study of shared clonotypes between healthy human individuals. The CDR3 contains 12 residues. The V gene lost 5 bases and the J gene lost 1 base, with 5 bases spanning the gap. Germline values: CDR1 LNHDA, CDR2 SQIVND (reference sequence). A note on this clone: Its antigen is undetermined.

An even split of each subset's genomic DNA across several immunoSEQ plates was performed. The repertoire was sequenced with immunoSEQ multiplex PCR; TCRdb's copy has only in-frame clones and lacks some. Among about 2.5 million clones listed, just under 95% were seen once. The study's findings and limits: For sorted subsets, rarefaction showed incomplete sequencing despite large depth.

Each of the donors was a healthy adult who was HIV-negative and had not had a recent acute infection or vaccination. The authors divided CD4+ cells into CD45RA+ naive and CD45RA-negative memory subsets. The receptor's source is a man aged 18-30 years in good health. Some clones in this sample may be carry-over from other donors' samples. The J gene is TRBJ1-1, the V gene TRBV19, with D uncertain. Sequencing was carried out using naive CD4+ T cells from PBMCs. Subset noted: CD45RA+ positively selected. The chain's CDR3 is CASSPRNTEAFF. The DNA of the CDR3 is TGTGCCAGTAGTCCGAGGAACACTGAAGCTTTCTTT.